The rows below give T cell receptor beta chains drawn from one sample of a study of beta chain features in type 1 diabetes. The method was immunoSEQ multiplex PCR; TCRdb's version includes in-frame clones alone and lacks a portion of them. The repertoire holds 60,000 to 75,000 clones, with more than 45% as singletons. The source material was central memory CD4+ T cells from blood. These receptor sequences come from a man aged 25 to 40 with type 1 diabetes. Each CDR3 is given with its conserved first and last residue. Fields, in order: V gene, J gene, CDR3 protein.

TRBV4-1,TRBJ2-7,CASSQDSSGGWYEQYF
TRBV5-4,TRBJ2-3,CASSPREGRTDTQYF
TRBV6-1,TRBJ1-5,CASSDLGGTWPQHF
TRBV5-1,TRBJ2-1,CASSLAGTSGRNEQFF
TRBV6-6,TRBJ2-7,CASGWGVRGASEQYF
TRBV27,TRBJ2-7,CASHSGGSIYEQYF
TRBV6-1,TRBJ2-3,CASESGGLDTQYF
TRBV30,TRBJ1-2,CAWRVDGKAYYGYTF
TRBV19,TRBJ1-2,CASTPDSINYGYTF
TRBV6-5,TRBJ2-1,CASKGTSADFNEQFF
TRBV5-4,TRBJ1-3,CASSPGGETGNTIYF
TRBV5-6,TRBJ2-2,CASSFSGGKNTGELFF
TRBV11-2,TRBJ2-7,CASTSQDRGIYEQYF
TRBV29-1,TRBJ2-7,CSVDSGGEQYF
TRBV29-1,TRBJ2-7,CSANSGGNYEQYF
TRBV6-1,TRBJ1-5,CASSGQGAGQPQHF
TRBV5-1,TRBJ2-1,CASSSGTTRNEQFF